The rows below give T cell receptor beta chains drawn from one sample of a study of blood T cell repertoires in COVID-19. TCRdb's copy holds only in-frame clones and misses some; the assay was immunoSEQ multiplex PCR. The sample has under 75,000 clones, just over 85% seen once; the top ten hold around 18%. The material sequenced was peripheral blood. The receptor set was obtained from a woman of 80 years or more with active COVID-19. The CDR3 runs from the conserved cysteine through the conserved F or W. A D gene is named only where the DNA matches it firmly. Clone size is given for some rows only: seen once, a few or many times, or a class if the clone is expanded.

TRBV27,TRBD2,many,TRBJ2-3,CASSPTAGGWQYF,TGTGCCAGCAGTCCCACCGCGGGGGGGTGGCAGTATTTT
TRBV11-3,TRBD2,.,TRBJ2-1,CASSGRGDEQFF,TGTGCCAGTTCAGGGAGGGGTGATGAGCAGTTCTTC
TRBV5-1,.,.,TRBJ2-2,CASSPSGITGELFF,TGCGCCAGCAGCCCGAGCGGTATCACCGGGGAGCTGTTTTTT
TRBV7-8,TRBD2,.,TRBJ2-3,CASSSRRVSGGEDTQYF,TGTGCCAGCAGCTCTAGAAGGGTGAGCGGGGGGGAAGATACGCAGTATTTT
TRBV29-1,TRBD1,.,TRBJ2-3,CSVVTGTDTQYF,TGCAGCGTTGTGACAGGGACAGATACGCAGTATTTT
TRBV7-2,TRBD1,.,TRBJ2-7,CASSRTGVSGEQYF,TGTGCCAGCAGCAGGACAGGGGTCTCGGGCGAGCAGTACTTC
TRBV6-4,TRBD2,.,TRBJ2-3,CASSDPPSGASTDTQYF,TGTGCCAGCAGTGACCCCCCTAGCGGGGCTAGCACAGATACGCAGTATTTT
TRBV7-2,.,.,TRBJ2-4,CASSLETRIQYF,TGTGCCAGCAGCTTAGAGACAAGAATTCAGTACTTC
TRBV28,TRBD2,.,TRBJ2-7,CASRGLAPSYEQYF,TGTGCCAGCAGGGGACTAGCTCCTTCCTACGAGCAGTACTTC
TRBV6-1,.,once,TRBJ2-3,CASSGLIQGLGDTQYF,TGTGCCAGCAGTGGACTAATCCAGGGGCTTGGGGATACGCAGTATTTT
TRBV19,.,.,TRBJ1-5,CASTLGGYWQPQHF,TGTGCCAGTACCCTGGGAGGGTATTGGCAGCCCCAGCATTTT
TRBV9,.,.,TRBJ2-3,CASSILGADTQYF,TGTGCCAGCAGCATCCTCGGGGCAGATACGCAGTATTTT
TRBV12-3/TRBV12-4,.,.,TRBJ2-7,CASRVDRSYEQYF,TGTGCCAGCAGGGTTGACAGATCCTACGAGCAGTACTTC
TRBV19,.,.,TRBJ1-2,CASSPQGYGYTF,TGTGCCAGTAGCCCGCAGGGCTATGGCTACACCTTC
TRBV7-9,.,.,TRBJ1-1,CASSLQGIMNTEAFF,TGTGCCAGCAGCTTACAGGGAATAATGAACACTGAAGCTTTCTTT
TRBV4-2,.,.,TRBJ1-6,CASSLRDSPLHF,TGTGCCAGCAGCCTTCGGGATTCACCCCTCCACTTT
TRBV6-2/TRBV6-3,.,.,TRBJ1-4,CASSYSSGRTNEKLFF,TGTGCCAGCAGTTACTCGAGCGGGAGAACTAATGAAAAACTGTTTTTT
TRBV18,TRBD1,.,TRBJ2-7,CASSLTGGRDEQYF,TGTGCCAGCTCACTGACAGGGGGCAGGGACGAGCAGTACTTC
TRBV7-2,TRBD1,.,TRBJ1-5,CASSYGGQTNQPQHF,TGTGCCAGCAGCTACGGGGGACAGACCAATCAGCCCCAGCATTTT
TRBV19,TRBD2,.,TRBJ2-7,CASSTTSGGSYEQYF,TGTGCCAGTAGTACGACTAGCGGGGGGTCCTACGAGCAGTACTTC
TRBV21-1,.,.,TRBJ2-7,CASSAGTVYYEQYF,TGTGCCAGCAGCGCCGGGACAGTTTACTACGAGCAGTACTTC
TRBV30,.,few,TRBJ1-3,CAWSVLGNTIYF,TGTGCCTGGAGTGTACTTGGAAACACCATATATTTT
TRBV4-1,TRBD2,once,TRBJ2-1,CASSHPRGQSPSGGSYNEQFF,TGCGCCAGCAGCCACCCCCGAGGACAGTCTCCTAGCGGGGGAAGCTACAATGAGCAGTTCTTC
TRBV25-1,TRBD2,.,TRBJ2-2,CASSEPRGANTGELFF,TGTGCCAGCAGTGAACCCCGGGGGGCGAACACCGGGGAGCTGTTTTTT
TRBV11-2,TRBD2,.,TRBJ2-7,CASSTGFSGGTYLSYEQYF,TGTGCCAGCAGCACTGGGTTTAGCGGGGGGACGTACCTATCCTACGAGCAGTACTTC
TRBV5-1,TRBD1,.,TRBJ1-1,CASSLATDRGKAFF,TGCGCCAGCAGCTTGGCCACGGACAGGGGAAAAGCTTTCTTT
TRBV6-2/TRBV6-3,TRBD1,.,TRBJ2-7,CASSQRPATGGAYEQYF,TGTGCCAGCAGCCAAAGGCCCGCGACAGGGGGAGCCTACGAGCAGTACTTC
TRBV7-2,.,.,TRBJ2-7,CASSLGGSGSYEQYF,TGTGCCAGCAGCTTAGGAGGTAGCGGATCCTACGAGCAGTACTTC
TRBV11-2,TRBD1,.,TRBJ2-5,CASSFGQGGQETQYF,TGTGCCAGCAGCTTTGGACAGGGTGGCCAAGAGACCCAGTACTTC
TRBV7-3,TRBD1,.,TRBJ1-5,CASSLTSQGAKQPQHF,TGTGCCAGCAGCTTAACGTCACAGGGGGCGAAGCAGCCCCAGCATTTT
TRBV11-3,TRBD1,once,TRBJ2-1,CASSLAETGYNEQFF,TGTGCCAGCAGCTTAGCCGAGACAGGGTATAATGAGCAGTTCTTC
TRBV5-1,.,.,TRBJ1-1,CASSKQGTTEAFF,TGCGCCAGCAGCAAACAGGGTACCACTGAAGCTTTCTTT
TRBV7-9,.,.,TRBJ2-7,CASSLAEGHEQYF,TGTGCCAGCAGCTTAGCAGAGGGCCACGAGCAGTACTTC
TRBV20-1,TRBD1,.,TRBJ1-2,CSASAGGLVVGYTF,TGCAGTGCTAGTGCAGGGGGCTTGGTTGTTGGCTACACCTTC
TRBV24-1,TRBD1,.,TRBJ2-5,CATSDLQDRGGETQYF,TGTGCCACCAGTGATTTGCAGGACAGGGGAGGGGAGACCCAGTACTTC
TRBV11-3,TRBD2,once,TRBJ2-1,CASSLAGGQYNEQFF,TGTGCCAGCAGCTTAGCGGGGGGGCAGTACAATGAGCAGTTCTTC
TRBV29-1,TRBD2,.,TRBJ2-3,CSVEVAGEDTQYF,TGCAGCGTTGAGGTAGCGGGGGAGGATACGCAGTATTTT
TRBV5-6,.,once,TRBJ2-7,CASSAGTSYEQYF,TGTGCCAGCAGCGCTGGGACTTCCTACGAGCAGTACTTC
TRBV28,.,.,TRBJ1-1,CASSSHEAGGNTEAFF,TGTGCCAGCAGTTCTCATGAGGCCGGGGGGAACACTGAAGCTTTCTTT
TRBV20-1,.,.,TRBJ2-1,CSASRAGNFYYNEQFF,TGCAGTGCTAGTAGGGCGGGGAACTTCTACTACAATGAGCAGTTCTTC
TRBV5-1,.,.,TRBJ1-4,CASSPPLTGGGDEKLFF,TGCGCCAGCAGCCCCCCATTGACTGGGGGAGGTGATGAAAAACTGTTTTTT
TRBV7-8,TRBD1,.,TRBJ2-1,CASSLVGGPSSSYNEQFF,TGTGCCAGCAGCTTAGTAGGGGGCCCCAGCTCCTCCTACAATGAGCAGTTCTTC
TRBV5-1,TRBD2,.,TRBJ2-2,CASSPGLAGPPNTGELFF,TGCGCCAGCAGCCCCGGACTAGCGGGGCCACCGAACACCGGGGAGCTGTTTTTT
TRBV19,TRBD1,.,TRBJ1-1,CASSIPLYRGGTEAFF,TGTGCCAGTAGTATCCCCTTATACAGGGGAGGCACTGAAGCTTTCTTT
TRBV18,TRBD1,.,TRBJ1-1,CASSPTGGLMNTEAFF,TGTGCCAGCTCACCAACAGGGGGCCTTATGAACACTGAAGCTTTCTTT
TRBV2,TRBD2,.,TRBJ2-1,CASGGSPHEQFF,TGTGCCTCGGGGGGTAGCCCCCATGAGCAGTTCTTC
TRBV6-2/TRBV6-3,.,.,TRBJ2-5,CASSAGATQETQYF,TGTGCCAGCAGTGCAGGGGCCACTCAAGAGACCCAGTACTTC
TRBV3-1/TRBV3-2,TRBD2,.,TRBJ2-1,CASSRSGGPYNEQFF,TGTGCCAGCAGTCGAAGCGGGGGGCCATACAATGAGCAGTTCTTC
TRBV6-6,TRBD2,.,TRBJ2-3,CASSYEVRGGTQYF,TGTGCCAGCAGTTACGAAGTGCGGGGGGGAACGCAGTATTTT
TRBV18,TRBD2,.,TRBJ2-5,CASSPPLAGGLGTQYF,TGTGCCAGCTCACCTCCTCTAGCGGGAGGACTCGGGACCCAGTACTTC